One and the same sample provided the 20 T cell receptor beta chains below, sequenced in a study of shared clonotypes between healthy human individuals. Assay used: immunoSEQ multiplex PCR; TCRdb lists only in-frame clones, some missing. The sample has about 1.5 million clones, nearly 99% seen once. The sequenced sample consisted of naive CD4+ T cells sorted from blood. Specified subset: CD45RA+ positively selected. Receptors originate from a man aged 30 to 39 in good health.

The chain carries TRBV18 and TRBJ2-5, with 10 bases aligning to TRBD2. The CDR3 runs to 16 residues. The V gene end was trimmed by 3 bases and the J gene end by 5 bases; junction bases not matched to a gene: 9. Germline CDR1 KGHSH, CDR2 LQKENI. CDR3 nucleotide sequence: TGTGCCAGCTCACCGATAGCGGGAGGATTTCGGGAGACCCAGTACTTC. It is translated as CASSPIAGGFRETQYF.

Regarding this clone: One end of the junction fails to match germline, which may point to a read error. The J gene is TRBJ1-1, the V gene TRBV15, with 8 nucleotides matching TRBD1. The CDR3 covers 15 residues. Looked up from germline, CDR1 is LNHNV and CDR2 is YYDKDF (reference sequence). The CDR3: CATSGDRGANTEAFF. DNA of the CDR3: TGTGCCACCAGCGGAGACAGGGGCGCTAACACTGAAGCTTTCTTT.

The CDR3 DNA reads as TGTGCCAGCTCACCAAGGGTCGGCCCGGCAGGGCGGTTGGGGGGAGATTCCTACGAGCAGTACTTC. Amino acids: CASSPRVGPAGRLGGDSYEQYF. The rearrangement joins TRBV18 to TRBJ2-7, with D possibly TRBD2 on 6 matching bases. In germline, CDR1 is KGHSH, CDR2 LQKENI. V was trimmed by 2 bases and J by 1 base, leaving 33 bases between them. This CDR3 is 22 amino acids long.

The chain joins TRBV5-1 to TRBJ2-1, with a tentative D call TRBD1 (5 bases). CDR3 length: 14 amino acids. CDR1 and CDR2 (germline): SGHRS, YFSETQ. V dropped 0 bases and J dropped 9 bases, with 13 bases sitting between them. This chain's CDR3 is CASSLGGRVFEQFF. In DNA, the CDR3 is TGCGCCAGCAGCTTGGGGGGCCGCGTCTTTGAGCAGTTCTTC.

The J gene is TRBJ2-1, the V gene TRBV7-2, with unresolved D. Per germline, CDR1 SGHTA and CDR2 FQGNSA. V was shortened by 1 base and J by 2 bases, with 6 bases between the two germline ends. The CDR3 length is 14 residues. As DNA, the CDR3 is TGTGCCAGCAGCTTAGTTATGACCTACAATGAGCAGTTCTTC. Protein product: CASSLVMTYNEQFF.

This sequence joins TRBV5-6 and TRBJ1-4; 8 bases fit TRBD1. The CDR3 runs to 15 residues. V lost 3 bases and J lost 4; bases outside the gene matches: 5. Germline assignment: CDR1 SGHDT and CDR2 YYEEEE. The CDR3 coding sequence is TGTGCCAGCAGCTACGGGACAGGCGATAATGAAAAACTGTTTTTT. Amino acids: CASSYGTGDNEKLFF.

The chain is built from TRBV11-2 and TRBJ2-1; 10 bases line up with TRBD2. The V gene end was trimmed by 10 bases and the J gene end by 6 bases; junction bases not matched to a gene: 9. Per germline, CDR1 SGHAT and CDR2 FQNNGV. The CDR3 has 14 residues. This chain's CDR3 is CATHGTSVSNEQFF. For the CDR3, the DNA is TGTGCCACCCACGGGACTAGCGTTAGCAATGAGCAGTTCTTC.

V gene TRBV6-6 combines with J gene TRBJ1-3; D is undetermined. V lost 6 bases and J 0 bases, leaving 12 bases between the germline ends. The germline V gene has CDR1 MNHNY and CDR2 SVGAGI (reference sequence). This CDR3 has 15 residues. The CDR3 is CASRPLRDSGNTIYF. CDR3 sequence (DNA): TGTGCCAGCAGACCCCTAAGAGACTCTGGAAACACCATATATTTT.

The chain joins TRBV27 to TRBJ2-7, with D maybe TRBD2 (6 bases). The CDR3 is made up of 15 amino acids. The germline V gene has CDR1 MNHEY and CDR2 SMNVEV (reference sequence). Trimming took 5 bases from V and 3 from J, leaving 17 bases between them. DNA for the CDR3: TGTGCCAGCAGTCCGCTTCGCGGGACCTTCTACGAGCAGTACTTC. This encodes CASSPLRGTFYEQYF.

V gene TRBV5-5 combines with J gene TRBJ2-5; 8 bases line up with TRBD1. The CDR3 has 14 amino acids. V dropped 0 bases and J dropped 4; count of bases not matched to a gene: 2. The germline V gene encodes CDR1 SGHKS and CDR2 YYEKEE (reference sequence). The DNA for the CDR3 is TGTGCCAGCAGCTTGGACAGGGGGTTAGAGACCCAGTACTTC. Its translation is CASSLDRGLETQYF.

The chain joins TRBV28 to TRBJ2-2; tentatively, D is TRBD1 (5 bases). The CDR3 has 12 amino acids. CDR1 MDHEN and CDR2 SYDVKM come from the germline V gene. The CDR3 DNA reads TGTGCGGGGCTCTCGAACACCGGGGAGCTGTTTTTT. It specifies CAGLSNTGELFF.

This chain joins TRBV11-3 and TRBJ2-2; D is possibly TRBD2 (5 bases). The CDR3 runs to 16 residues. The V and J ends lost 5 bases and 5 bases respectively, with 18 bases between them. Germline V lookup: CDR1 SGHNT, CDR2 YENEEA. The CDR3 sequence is CASSPNTRRETGELFF. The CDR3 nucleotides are TGTGCCAGCAGCCCCAACACTAGACGAGAAACCGGGGAGCTGTTTTTT.

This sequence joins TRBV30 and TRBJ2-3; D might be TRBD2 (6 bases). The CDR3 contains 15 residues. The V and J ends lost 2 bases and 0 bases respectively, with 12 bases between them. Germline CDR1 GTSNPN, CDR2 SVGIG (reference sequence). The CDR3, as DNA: TGTGCCTGGAGTCCGGGGAGGCGAAGCACAGATACGCAGTATTTT. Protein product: CAWSPGRRSTDTQYF.

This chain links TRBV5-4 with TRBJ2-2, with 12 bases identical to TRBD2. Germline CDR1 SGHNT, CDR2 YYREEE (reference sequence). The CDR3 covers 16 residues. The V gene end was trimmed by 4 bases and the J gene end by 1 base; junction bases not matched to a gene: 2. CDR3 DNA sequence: TGTGCCAGCAGCGCACTAGCGGGAGGGAACACCGGGGAGCTGTTTTTT. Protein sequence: CASSALAGGNTGELFF.

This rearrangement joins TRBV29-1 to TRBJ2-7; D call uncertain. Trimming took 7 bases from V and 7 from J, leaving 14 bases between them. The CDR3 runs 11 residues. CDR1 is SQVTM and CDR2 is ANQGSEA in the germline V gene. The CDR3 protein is CSALGVREQYF. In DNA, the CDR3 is TGCAGCGCTTTGGGTGTACGTGAGCAGTACTTC.

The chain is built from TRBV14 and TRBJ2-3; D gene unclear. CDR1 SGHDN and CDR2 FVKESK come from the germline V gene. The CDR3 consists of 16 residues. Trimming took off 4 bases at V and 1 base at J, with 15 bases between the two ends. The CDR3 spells CASSPQRNRGTDTQYF. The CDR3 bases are TGTGCCAGCAGCCCGCAGAGGAATCGCGGCACAGATACGCAGTATTTT.

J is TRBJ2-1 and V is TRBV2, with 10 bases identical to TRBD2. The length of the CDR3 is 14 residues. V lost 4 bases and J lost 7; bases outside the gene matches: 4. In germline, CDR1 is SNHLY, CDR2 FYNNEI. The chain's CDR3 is CASSVLAGRNEQFF. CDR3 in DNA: TGTGCCAGCAGTGTACTAGCGGGACGAAATGAGCAGTTCTTC. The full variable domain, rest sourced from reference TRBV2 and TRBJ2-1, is EPEVTQTPSHQVTQMGQEVILRCVPISNHLYFYWYRQILGQKVEFLVSFYNNEISEKSEIFDDQFSVERPDGSNFTLKIRSTKLEDSAMYFCASSVLAGRNEQFFGPGTRLTVL.

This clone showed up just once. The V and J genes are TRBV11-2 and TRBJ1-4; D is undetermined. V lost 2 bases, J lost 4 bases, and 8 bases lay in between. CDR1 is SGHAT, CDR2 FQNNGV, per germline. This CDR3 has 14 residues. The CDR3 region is CASSLWQSNEKLFF. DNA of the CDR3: TGTGCCAGCAGCTTATGGCAGAGTAATGAAAAACTGTTTTTT.

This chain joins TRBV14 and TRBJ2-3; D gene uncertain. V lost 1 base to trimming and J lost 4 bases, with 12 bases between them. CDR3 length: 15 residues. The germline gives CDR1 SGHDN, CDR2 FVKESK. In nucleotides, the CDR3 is TGTGCCAGCAGCCAAGGCCATGTTTGGGCAGATACGCAGTATTTT. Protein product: CASSQGHVWADTQYF.

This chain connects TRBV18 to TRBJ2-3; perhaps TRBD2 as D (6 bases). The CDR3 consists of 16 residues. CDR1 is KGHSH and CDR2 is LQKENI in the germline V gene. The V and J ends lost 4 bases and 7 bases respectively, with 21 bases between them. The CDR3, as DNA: TGTGCCAGCTCACAAGAAGTAGGGACTTCCTTTAATACGCAGTATTTT. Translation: CASSQEVGTSFNTQYF.